The rows below give T cell receptor beta chains drawn from one sample of a study of Ad26.COV2.S vaccination and SARS-CoV-2 variants. Assay: immunoSEQ multiplex PCR; the TCRdb copy retains only in-frame clones and omits some. Among a few hundred thousand clones listed, around 90% were seen once. The material sequenced was peripheral blood, taken in a trial of Ad26.COV2.S vaccine versus placebo. Source of these receptors: a person between 18 and 60 years old who received the Ad26.COV2.S COVID-19 vaccine or a placebo. The conserved cysteine and the conserved F or W are not part of the CDR3 here. D genes are given only for firm matches.

cdr3_aa j_call d_call cdr3_length v_call
ASSRWERETQY TRBJ2-5 NA 11 TRBV4-1
AISEFNDWSEKLF TRBJ1-4 NA 13 TRBV10-3
ASSNFGTTNYGYT TRBJ1-2 NA 13 TRBV19
ASSDSGSSYNEQF TRBJ2-1 NA 13 TRBV2
ASSQDFRLGGNNTGELF TRBJ2-2 NA 17 TRBV4-3
ASSLGQGRETQY TRBJ2-5 TRBD1 12 TRBV5-4
AAGTSTDTQY TRBJ2-3 NA 10 TRBV24-1
ASSLAGTGGGFYEQY TRBJ2-7 TRBD1 15 TRBV27
ASSQEEQREWNTGELF TRBJ2-2 TRBD2 16 TRBV4-2
ASSKRRGSYNSPLH TRBJ1-6 NA 14 TRBV5-6
ARSFTGGRYGYT TRBJ1-2 TRBD1 12 TRBV5-3
AWSAVRAYTEAF TRBJ1-1 NA 12 TRBV30
AWGRGENQPQH TRBJ1-5 NA 11 TRBV30
ASSSRDGVYEQY TRBJ2-7 NA 12 TRBV7-2
ASSPPTGGAYGYT TRBJ1-2 TRBD1 13 TRBV18
ASSEVGTGIDEQY TRBJ2-7 TRBD1 13 TRBV6-1
ASSYRQGTTGELF TRBJ2-2 NA 13 TRBV6-5
ASSVGDSRDTQY TRBJ2-3 NA 12 TRBV9
ASSHETSGFSSAYNEQF TRBJ2-1 TRBD2 17 TRBV4-3
ATNPLGDTGELF TRBJ2-2 NA 12 TRBV5-1
ASSYRWGEGTEAF TRBJ1-1 NA 13 TRBV6-2/TRBV6-3
ASSVLARSGDGDTDTQY TRBJ2-3 NA 17 TRBV9
ASSDRVLADTQY TRBJ2-3 NA 12 TRBV2
ASSLGSLVAGINEQY TRBJ2-7 NA 15 TRBV7-2
ASSAQANTGELF TRBJ2-2 NA 12 TRBV3-1/TRBV3-2
ASSQGATSGRYEQY TRBJ2-7 TRBD2 14 TRBV3-1/TRBV3-2
ASSMQGHSNEKLF TRBJ1-4 NA 13 TRBV19
ASSPEGVRTGELF TRBJ2-2 NA 13 TRBV5-1
ASSPAGTTNEKLF TRBJ1-4 NA 13 TRBV6-2/TRBV6-3
ASSLRLAGGRETQY TRBJ2-5 TRBD2 14 TRBV7-7
AISEFPYEVGGEGNTIY TRBJ1-3 TRBD1 17 TRBV10-3
ASRDGRREQF TRBJ2-1 TRBD2 10 TRBV5-1
ASRLAFGGGRKTQY TRBJ2-5 NA 14 TRBV2
ASSEVTGRPGYGYT TRBJ1-2 NA 14 TRBV2
AMSSGTGLYEQF TRBJ2-1 NA 12 TRBV10-3
ASSQENSRYNEQF TRBJ2-1 NA 13 TRBV4-2
ASSRVGDYEQY TRBJ2-7 NA 11 TRBV6-5
SVEEAEWDSSTYEQY TRBJ2-7 TRBD1 15 TRBV29-1
ASNNREYSPLH TRBJ1-6 NA 11 TRBV19
ASMGALREQY TRBJ2-7 NA 10 TRBV28
ASSQQGSTGELF TRBJ2-2 NA 12 TRBV11-3
ASSMIQGAGQPQH TRBJ1-5 TRBD1 13 TRBV19
ASSYSDGYHGYT TRBJ1-2 NA 12 TRBV27
ASSVEPGLMNTEAF TRBJ1-1 NA 14 TRBV9
SVATYQPGSYEQY TRBJ2-7 NA 13 TRBV29-1
AISGLTGNTEAF TRBJ1-1 NA 12 TRBV10-3
ASSLESRRNEQF TRBJ2-1 NA 12 TRBV5-6
ASSLPRGQRGYGYT TRBJ1-2 TRBD1 14 TRBV5-6
ASKGSSGNTIY TRBJ1-3 NA 11 TRBV6-6
ASSPWGAGENEQF TRBJ2-1 TRBD2 13 TRBV27
ATSKVESPYNEQF TRBJ2-1 NA 13 TRBV24-1
ASSQEDRGRGGNTEAF TRBJ1-1 TRBD1 16 TRBV3-1/TRBV3-2
ASGQGGEQF TRBJ2-1 NA 9 TRBV6-5
ASSLGTGLSSYNSPLH TRBJ1-6 TRBD1 16 TRBV7-2